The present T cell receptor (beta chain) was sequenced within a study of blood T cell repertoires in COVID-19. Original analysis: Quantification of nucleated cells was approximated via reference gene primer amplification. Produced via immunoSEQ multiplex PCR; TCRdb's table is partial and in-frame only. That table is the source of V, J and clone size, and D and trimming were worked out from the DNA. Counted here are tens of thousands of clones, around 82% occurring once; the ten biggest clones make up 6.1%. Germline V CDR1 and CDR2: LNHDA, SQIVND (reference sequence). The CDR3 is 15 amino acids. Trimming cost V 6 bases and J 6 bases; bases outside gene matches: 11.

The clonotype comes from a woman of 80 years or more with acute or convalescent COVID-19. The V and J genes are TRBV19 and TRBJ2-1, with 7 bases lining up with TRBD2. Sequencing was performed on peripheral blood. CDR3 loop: CASSPREGRGNEQFF. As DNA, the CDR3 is TGTGCCAGTAGCCCTAGGGAGGGTAGGGGCAATGAGCAGTTCTTC. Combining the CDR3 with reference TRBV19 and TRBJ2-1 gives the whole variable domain DGGITQSPKYLFRKEGQNVTLSCEQNLNHDAMYWYRQDPGQGLRLIYYSQIVNDFQKGDIAEGYSVSREKKESFPLTVTSAQKNPTAFYLCASSPREGRGNEQFFGPGTRLTVL.